Here is one TCR beta chain with its context. It was with a sample-barcoded 5' primer and a J-beta primer mix that a second PCR of roughly 6 to 12 cycles was run. Unique molecular identifiers of 12 random nucleotides labeled each cDNA. TCRdb fed the 5' RACE reads into MiXCR, producing one record per CDR3 protein. The sample gives 1.5 million to 2 million distinct CDR3 sequences, about 30% of which show up once; 6.5% to 8.5% is in the top ten. Caucasian individuals from Russia who were healthy and aged about 6 to 90 acted as donors. The sample, roughly 9.1 milliliters of peripheral blood, was drawn from each donor. Each sample had at least 6.5 million PBMCs isolated. The data originate from a study of blood T cells in healthy people across ages. The V and J ends lost 5 bases and 7 bases respectively, with 20 bases between them. The CDR3 consists of 16 residues. Per the germline V gene, CDR1 is SGHTA and CDR2 is FQGNSA.

The sequenced sample was blood. This receptor was taken from a woman aged 25-40 years in good health. The J gene is TRBJ1-4, the V gene TRBV7-2; D remains ambiguous. The CDR3 loop is CASSPAGIARGEKLFF. CDR3 bases: TGTGCCAGCAGCCCGGCAGGCATCGCGAGAGGTGAAAAACTGTTTTTT.